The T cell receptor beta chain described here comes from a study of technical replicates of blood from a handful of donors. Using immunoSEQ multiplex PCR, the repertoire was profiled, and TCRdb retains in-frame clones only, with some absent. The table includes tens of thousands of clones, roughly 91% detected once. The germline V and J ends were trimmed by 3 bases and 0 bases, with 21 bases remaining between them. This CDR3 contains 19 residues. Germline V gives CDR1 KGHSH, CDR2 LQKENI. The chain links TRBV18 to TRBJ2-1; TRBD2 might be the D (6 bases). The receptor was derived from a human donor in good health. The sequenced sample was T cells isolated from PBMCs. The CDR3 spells CASSPSLAGGKSSYNEQFF. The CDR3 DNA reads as TGTGCCAGCTCACCGTCCCTAGCTGGAGGGAAAAGCTCCTACAATGAGCAGTTCTTC.